A selection of T cell receptor beta chains follows, all from one sample in a study of CD8+ T cells in alopecia areata. Sequenced by immunoSEQ multiplex PCR; TCRdb stores in-frame clones only, minus some. This sample yields tens of thousands of clones, of which 44% are seen a single time; around 54% belongs to the top ten. The sequencing sample was made of NKG2D-low CD8+ T cells sorted from blood. The receptors here all came from a human donor with alopecia areata. Each CDR3 is given with its conserved first and last residue. The order of the fields is clone size, J gene, V gene, D gene, CDR3 protein, CDR3 DNA. The D gene is left open where the match is weak. Clone sizes are given selectively: once, few, many, or a class where the clone is expanded.

-	TRBJ2-1	TRBV7-2	-	CASSLEGETHGDDEQFF	TGTGCCAGCAGCTTGGAAGGGGAGACCCACGGGGATGATGAGCAGTTCTTC
-	TRBJ2-7	TRBV5-1	TRBD1	CASSLHRGYEQYF	TGCGCCAGCAGCTTGCACAGGGGGTACGAGCAGTACTTC
-	TRBJ1-1	TRBV30	-	CAWRRGNTEAFF	TGTGCCTGGAGAAGGGGTAACACTGAAGCTTTCTTT
few	TRBJ1-2	TRBV7-9	-	CASSTTQQDGYTF	TGTGCCAGCAGCACCACGCAACAGGATGGCTACACCTTC
-	TRBJ1-4	TRBV29-1	-	CSVWAATNEKLFF	TGCAGCGTTTGGGCAGCAACTAATGAAAAACTGTTTTTT
-	TRBJ1-2	TRBV5-1	TRBD1	CASSVEGQGNYGYTF	TGCGCCAGCAGCGTGGAGGGACAGGGTAACTATGGCTACACCTTC
medium-sized	TRBJ2-2	TRBV4-3	-	CASSQDIGDAGELFF	TGCGCCAGCAGCCAAGATATAGGGGACGCCGGGGAGCTGTTTTTT
-	TRBJ2-7	TRBV20-1	-	CSVDQTYEQYF	TGCAGCGTCGACCAGACCTACGAGCAGTACTTC
few	TRBJ2-1	TRBV11-2	TRBD2	CASSLRGSSYNEQFF	TGTGCCAGCAGCCTGCGGGGGAGCTCCTACAATGAGCAGTTCTTC
-	TRBJ2-5	TRBV27	-	CASSLGAEGETQYF	TGTGCCAGCAGTTTAGGGGCTGAGGGAGAGACCCAGTACTTC
-	TRBJ1-6	TRBV27	-	CASSPPRSYNSPLHF	TGTGCCAGCAGCCCTCCTAGGTCCTATAATTCACCCCTCCACTTT
medium-sized	TRBJ2-7	TRBV7-8	TRBD1	CASSVGQTYEQYF	TGTGCCAGCAGCGTGGGACAGACCTACGAGCAGTACTTC
-	TRBJ2-7	TRBV7-2	-	CASSRQNSDGGSYEQYF	TGTGCCAGCAGCCGACAAAACTCCGATGGGGGCTCCTACGAGCAGTACTTC
-	TRBJ2-7	TRBV5-6	-	CASSLVADREQYF	TGTGCCAGCAGCTTGGTGGCAGACCGGGAGCAGTACTTC
once	TRBJ2-6	TRBV27	-	CASGLWGTGANVLTF	TGTGCCAGCGGTCTCTGGGGGACTGGGGCCAACGTCCTGACTTTC
-	TRBJ1-5	TRBV27	-	CASRNRGNQPQHF	TGTGCCAGCAGAAACAGGGGCAATCAGCCCCAGCATTTT
-	TRBJ2-2	TRBV6-5	-	CASSYAGHNTGELFF	TGTGCCAGCAGTTACGCGGGACACAACACCGGGGAGCTGTTTTTT
-	TRBJ2-5	TRBV27	TRBD1	CASSLSGPGGYQETQYF	TGTGCCAGCAGTTTATCGGGTCCAGGGGGTTACCAAGAGACCCAGTACTTC
few	TRBJ2-7	TRBV4-3	-	CASSQVVADYEQYF	TGCGCCAGCAGCCAAGTTGTGGCAGACTACGAGCAGTACTTC
few	TRBJ2-7	TRBV5-1	-	CASSYDRESYEQYF	TGCGCCAGCAGTTACGATCGGGAATCCTACGAGCAGTACTTC
-	TRBJ2-7	TRBV10-3	TRBD1	CAIRGTEPYEQYF	TGTGCCATCAGGGGGACAGAGCCGTACGAGCAGTACTTC
-	TRBJ1-2	TRBV9	-	CASSSTLGYTF	TGTGCCAGCAGCTCCACTCTGGGCTACACCTTC
-	TRBJ1-2	TRBV28	TRBD1	CASSIRTGGGYTF	TGTGCCAGCAGTATTAGGACAGGGGGAGGCTACACCTTC
-	TRBJ2-7	TRBV27	TRBD2	CASALGRGSSYEQYF	TGTGCCAGCGCCTTGGGGAGGGGAAGCTCCTACGAGCAGTACTTC
-	TRBJ2-7	TRBV2	TRBD1	CASSLIGTGKYF	TGTGCCAGCAGCCTGATCGGGACAGGGAAGTACTTC
-	TRBJ2-5	TRBV27	-	CASSFRETQYF	TGTGCCAGCAGTTTTAGAGAGACCCAGTACTTC
-	TRBJ2-4	TRBV6-5	-	CASSLTGKNIQYF	TGTGCCAGCAGTTTGACAGGAAAAAACATTCAGTACTTC
-	TRBJ1-4	TRBV29-1	TRBD1	CSVVPGQGNEKLFF	TGCAGCGTGGTGCCGGGACAGGGGAATGAAAAACTGTTTTTT
-	TRBJ2-7	TRBV5-6	TRBD1	CASSWDRGFYEQYF	TGTGCCAGCAGCTGGGACAGGGGGTTCTACGAGCAGTACTTC
-	TRBJ2-1	TRBV29-1	-	CSVAFPGSAGNEQFF	TGCAGCGTTGCCTTTCCGGGTTCCGCGGGGAATGAGCAGTTCTTC
few	TRBJ2-1	TRBV29-1	TRBD2	CSVEDGSTSSNEQFF	TGCAGCGTTGAAGATGGGTCGACTAGCAGCAATGAGCAGTTCTTC
-	TRBJ2-3	TRBV4-1	-	CASSQEETGPSRDTQYF	TGCGCCAGCAGCCAAGAGGAGACAGGACCATCCAGAGATACGCAGTATTTT
few	TRBJ2-7	TRBV29-1	-	CSVEEDQEYEQYF	TGCAGCGTTGAAGAAGACCAGGAGTACGAGCAGTACTTC
few	TRBJ2-1	TRBV2	-	CASSEARDPQFF	TGTGCCAGCAGTGAGGCCCGGGACCCGCAGTTCTTC
-	TRBJ2-3	TRBV6-6	TRBD2	CASSRLAGGRTDTQYF	TGTGCCAGCAGTCGACTAGCGGGGGGCCGCACAGATACGCAGTATTTT
-	TRBJ1-2	TRBV15	-	CATSRDRQLNYGYTF	TGTGCCACCAGCAGAGATCGACAGTTAAACTATGGCTACACCTTC
-	TRBJ2-7	TRBV2	TRBD1	CASGDRDSYEQYF	TGTGCCAGCGGGGACAGGGACTCCTACGAGCAGTACTTC
few	TRBJ2-7	TRBV7-9	TRBD1	CASSPRTGTYEQYF	TGTGCCAGCAGCCCCCGGACAGGGACCTACGAGCAGTACTTC